This T cell receptor beta chain was identified during a study of blood T cell repertoires in COVID-19. Looking at the study overall: Some COVID-19 samples were acute and others convalescent; all came from the United States, Italy and Spain. PBMCs, B-cell-depleted T cells, or T cells were the source of the cDNA or gDNA that made up the material.

Under the authors' procedure: Cell counts per sample came from amplifying reference gene primers. The protocol was immunoSEQ multiplex PCR, while the TCRdb copy is restricted to in-frame clones and leaves out a portion. V and J calls and clone size follow that table, whereas D and trimming were derived from the DNA. This table holds around 160,000 clones, approximately 80% found once. The receptor's source is a middle-aged woman with active or convalescent COVID-19. The source material was peripheral blood.

CDR3 DNA: TGCGCCAGCAGCCAAGAGGTGGAGCGGTACACTGAAGCTTTCTTT. It is translated as CASSQEVERYTEAFF. V usage is TRBV4-3 and J usage is TRBJ1-1; D uncertain. This CDR3 region has 15 residues. Germline loops: CDR1 LGHNA, CDR2 YSLEER. The V end was cut by 0 bases, the J end by 3 bases, with 11 bases between.